These 29 T cell receptor beta chains share one sample of origin, sequenced in a study of blood T cell repertoires in COVID-19. Some clones are missing from TCRdb's copy, which holds only in-frame ones; the method was immunoSEQ multiplex PCR. Here the sample spans roughly 150,000 clones, over 70% being singletons. The sequenced sample consisted of PBMCs or T cells enriched from blood (not recorded which). These receptors all stem from a woman aged 40 to 50 with acute COVID-19.

The chain carries TRBV7-2 and TRBJ1-1, with D unresolved. The germline V gene has CDR1 SGHTA and CDR2 FQGNSA. This CDR3 contains 16 residues. Trimming removed 0 bases from V and 5 bases from J, with 16 bases in between. The chain's CDR3 is CASSLARRAYRTEAFF. CDR3 bases: TGTGCCAGCAGCTTAGCGAGGCGGGCGTATCGAACTGAAGCTTTCTTT.

The chain has TRBV7-6 and TRBJ2-5; the match to TRBD2 covers 15 bases. The length of the CDR3 is 17 residues. CDR1 SGHVS and CDR2 FNYEAQ come from the germline V gene. The V and J ends lost 3 bases and 1 base, in that order; junction bases with no gene match: 3. In nucleotides, the CDR3 is TGTGCCAGCAGCTTGGGACTAGCGGGAGGAGGCCAAGAGACCCAGTACTTC. This codes for CASSLGLAGGGQETQYF.

This sequence joins TRBV18 and TRBJ1-1, with D maybe TRBD1 (6 bases). This CDR3 contains 15 residues. Trimming pared 2 bases from V and 1 base from J, leaving 11 bases between. Germline CDR1 reads KGHSH; CDR2 reads LQKENI. CDR3 amino acids: CASSPLTGGNTEAFF. The CDR3, as DNA: TGTGCCAGCTCACCATTGACAGGAGGGAACACTGAAGCTTTCTTT.

This chain links TRBV7-9 with TRBJ2-1; maybe TRBD1 (6 bases). Germline assignment: CDR1 SEHNR and CDR2 FQNEAQ (reference sequence). There are 17 residues in the CDR3. V was shortened by 5 bases and J by 4 bases, with 21 bases between the two germline ends. In DNA form, the CDR3 reads TGTGCCAGCAGCCCCCGTACAGGGCTCGCCCTTTACAATGAGCAGTTCTTC. This translates into CASSPRTGLALYNEQFF.

This chain uses TRBV6-5 with TRBJ2-7; D may be TRBD2 (6 bases). This CDR3 is 15 amino acids long. The germline CDR1 and CDR2 sequences are MNHEY and SVGAGI. V was trimmed by 7 bases and J by 7 bases, leaving 23 bases between them. The CDR3 protein is CASKIGGVAAGEQYF. In DNA form, the CDR3 reads TGTGCCAGCAAGATCGGGGGAGTAGCCGCGGGTGAGCAGTACTTC.

The chain is built from TRBV3-1 (or the pseudogene TRBV3-2) and TRBJ2-4; no clear D. CDR1 is LGHDT and CDR2 is YNNKEL in the germline V gene (reference sequence). This CDR3 has 14 residues. V gave up 4 bases and J gave up 0 bases, with 7 bases separating them. The CDR3 is CASSPRLAKNIQYF. As DNA, the CDR3 is TGTGCCAGCAGCCCCCGACTAGCCAAAAACATTCAGTACTTC.

The rearrangement joins TRBV11-2 to TRBJ2-2; 7 nucleotides agree with TRBD1. The V gene end was trimmed by 4 bases and the J gene end by 3 bases; junction bases not matched to a gene: 5. CDR1 and CDR2 (germline): SGHAT, FQNNGV. This CDR3 region has 15 residues. For the CDR3, the DNA is TGTGCCAGCAGCTCTCGACAGGGACACACCGGGGAGCTGTTTTTT. Encoded protein: CASSSRQGHTGELFF.

For the CDR3, the DNA is TGCGCCAGCAGCTCACCATCGGGACTACAAGGGAATAGGAAGTCGGAGACCCAGTACTTC. Amino acid sequence: CASSSPSGLQGNRKSETQYF. The J gene is TRBJ2-5, the V gene TRBV5-1; 7 positions match TRBD2. The germline V gene has CDR1 SGHRS and CDR2 YFSETQ. The CDR3 is 20 amino acids. With V trimmed by 3 bases and J by 5 bases, 25 bases remained unmatched.

The rearrangement joins TRBV7-2 to TRBJ2-3, with a tentative D call TRBD2 (6 bases). Germline values: CDR1 SGHTA, CDR2 FQGNSA. This CDR3 contains 13 residues. V was clipped by 0 bases and J by 14 bases, with 15 bases between them. Here the CDR3 reads CASSLAAGSRLYF. The CDR3 DNA is TGTGCCAGCAGCTTAGCGGCGGGGTCGCGCCTGTATTTT.

This sequence joins TRBV5-6 and TRBJ2-7; 8 bases line up with TRBD1. Trimming cost V 0 bases and J 2 bases; bases outside gene matches: 1. The CDR3 totals 14 residues. The germline V gene encodes CDR1 SGHDT and CDR2 YYEEEE. CDR3 DNA: TGTGCCAGCAGCTTGGAGGGACAGGCCTACGAGCAGTACTTC. Protein sequence: CASSLEGQAYEQYF.

This chain joins TRBV21-1 and TRBJ2-3; the table assigns TRBD1, which was not confirmed against the DNA. TRBV21-1 is termed a pseudogene. The CDR3 covers 15 residues. CDR3: CASSKDHRSSDTQYF. The CDR3 nucleotides read TGTGCCAGCAGCAAAGACCACAGGTCGTCAGATACGCAGTATTTT.

The chain employs TRBV12-5 and TRBJ1-1, with a possible D match to TRBD1 (5 bases). The V gene lost 3 bases and the J gene lost 1 base, with 6 bases spanning the gap. Looked up from germline, CDR1 is LGHNT and CDR2 is FRNRAP. The CDR3 has 13 residues. The CDR3 sequence is CASGFDRNTEAFF. The CDR3, as DNA: TGTGCTAGTGGTTTCGACAGGAACACTGAAGCTTTCTTT. The variable domain in full, completed from reference TRBV12-5 and TRBJ1-1, reads DARVTQTPRHKVTEMGQEVTMRCQPILGHNTVFWYRQTMMQGLELLAYFRNRAPLDDSGMPKDRFSAEMPDATLATLKIQPSEPRDSAVYFCASGFDRNTEAFFGQGTRLTVV.

The V and J genes are TRBV6-5 and TRBJ2-1; TRBD1 might be the D (5 bases). V lost 0 bases and J 2 bases, leaving 8 bases between the germline ends. The germline CDR1 and CDR2 sequences are MNHEY and SVGAGI. The CDR3 runs to 15 residues. CDR3 nucleotide sequence: TGTGCCAGCAGTTACTCAGGGGTAACCTACAATGAGCAGTTCTTC. It yields the protein CASSYSGVTYNEQFF.

The chain uses TRBV5-8 and TRBJ2-5; a possible D gene is TRBD2 (6 bases). CDR3 length: 14 amino acids. The ends were cut back, 4 bases at V and 7 bases at J, with 17 bases in the middle. Germline CDR1 SGHTS, CDR2 YDEGEE. This chain's CDR3 is CASSPGFTGGTQYF. CDR3 bases: TGTGCCAGCAGCCCCGGGTTCACCGGGGGGACCCAGTACTTC.

The chain combines TRBV23-1 with TRBJ2-7, with D perhaps matching TRBD2 (6 bases). TRBV23-1 falls under the ORF class, with uncertain function. With 6 bases removed from V and 4 bases from J, the gap between germline ends came to 13 bases. This CDR3 region has 13 residues. In DNA form, the CDR3 reads TGCGCCAGCAGGGGACTGAATAAATACGAGCAGTACGTC. Translating it yields CASRGLNKYEQYV.

The chain employs TRBV7-2 and TRBJ1-6; D is unclear. The CDR3 has 18 amino acids. Germline values: CDR1 SGHTA, CDR2 FQGNSA. Trimming shortened V by 1 base and J by 7 bases, and 20 bases separated the two germline ends. The CDR3 bases are TGTGCCAGCAGCTTAGGGGTCGGGTTCCCCTCCGTAAATTCACCCCTCCACTTT. Its translation is CASSLGVGFPSVNSPLHF. Together with reference TRBV7-2 and TRBJ1-6, the CDR3 gives the full variable domain: GAGVSQSPSNKVTEKGKDVELRCDPISGHTALYWYRQSLGQGLEFLIYFQGNSAPDKSGLPSDRFSAERTGGSVSTLTIQRTQQEDSAVYLCASSLGVGFPSVNSPLHFGNGTRLTVT.

The rearrangement joins TRBV5-1 to TRBJ2-5, with 7 bases matching TRBD2. This CDR3 comprises 17 residues. Germline V gene sequence: CDR1 SGHRS, CDR2 YFSETQ. Trimming cost V 4 bases and J 4 bases; bases outside gene matches: 16. DNA of the CDR3: TGCGCCAGCAGCCCTGGTGGGAGGGGCACGGGTGGAGAGACCCAGTACTTC. Protein product: CASSPGGRGTGGETQYF.

The chain recombines TRBV19 with TRBJ1-2, with 7 bases identical to TRBD1. Germline loops: CDR1 LNHDA, CDR2 SQIVND (reference sequence). With V trimmed by 1 base and J by 4 bases, 3 bases remained unmatched. This CDR3 spans 14 amino acids. CDR3 nucleotides: TGTGCCAGTAGTATAGCACAGGGGTCCTATGGCTACACCTTC. It translates to CASSIAQGSYGYTF.

The rearrangement joins TRBV3-1 (or the pseudogene TRBV3-2) to TRBJ1-2; 8 bases agree with TRBD1. This CDR3 has 15 residues. CDR1 is LGHDT and CDR2 is YNNKEL in the germline V gene (reference sequence). Trimming removed 3 bases from V and 4 bases from J; junction bases left unmatched: 7. For the CDR3, the DNA is TGTGCCAGCAGCCAGGCTTCCGGGACAGGCTATGGCTACACCTTC. Translated, it gives CASSQASGTGYGYTF.

The rearrangement uses TRBV5-1 and TRBJ1-1, with D possibly TRBD1 on 6 matching bases. The CDR3 is 14 amino acids. The ends were cut back, 4 bases at V and 0 bases at J, with 10 bases in the middle. The germline CDR1 and CDR2 sequences are SGHRS and YFSETQ. The CDR3, as DNA: TGCGCCAGCAGCCCGCAGGGGCTGAACACTGAAGCTTTCTTT. Translation: CASSPQGLNTEAFF.

The genes are TRBV11-1 and TRBJ2-1; no clear D. The CDR3 is 14 residues long. V was shortened by 3 bases and J by 4 bases, with 10 bases between the two germline ends. Germline values: CDR1 SGHAT, CDR2 FQDESV (reference sequence). CDR3 protein: CASSLSTSYNEQFF. The CDR3 nucleotides read TGTGCCAGCAGCTTGTCGACTTCTTACAATGAGCAGTTCTTC.

CDR3 coding DNA: TGCGCCAGCAGGCGGGAGGGCCAATTGGATGAGCAGTTCTTC. Protein sequence: CASRREGQLDEQFF. V is TRBV5-1 and J is TRBJ2-1, with 9 nucleotides matching TRBD2. V gave up 5 bases and J gave up 8 bases; unmatched junction bases: 8. Germline V CDR1 and CDR2: SGHRS, YFSETQ. The CDR3 sequence is 14 residues long. Full variable domain (missing parts from reference TRBV5-1 and TRBJ2-1): KAGVTQTPRYLIKTRGQQVTLSCSPISGHRSVSWYQQTPGQGLQFLFEYFSETQRNKGNFPGRFSGRQFSNSRSEMNVSTLELGDSALYLCASRREGQLDEQFFGPGTRLTVL.

V and J are TRBV5-1 and TRBJ2-2; D possibly corresponds to TRBD1 (6 bases). The germline V gene encodes CDR1 SGHRS and CDR2 YFSETQ. V lost 2 bases and J lost 6, with 14 bases in between. The CDR3 contains 15 residues. CDR3 amino acids: CASSLQGSAAGELFF. As DNA, the CDR3 is TGCGCCAGCAGCTTACAGGGATCGGCGGCCGGGGAGCTGTTTTTT.

The gene calls are TRBV5-4 and TRBJ2-2; 9 positions match TRBD2. J lost 5 bases, V lost 0 bases, and 11 bases had no gene match. The CDR3 is 18 amino acids. Per the germline V gene, CDR1 is SGHNT and CDR2 is YYREEE (reference sequence). In nucleotides, the CDR3 is TGTGCCAGCAGCTTGGGGGGCTTCTTAGCGGGAGTTACCGGGGAGCTGTTTTTT. This codes for CASSLGGFLAGVTGELFF.

V and J are TRBV4-1 and TRBJ1-1, with D unclear. V lost 2 bases, J lost 5 bases, and 12 bases lay in between. The CDR3 has 14 amino acids. CDR1 and CDR2 from the germline V gene are MGHRA and YSYEKL. CDR3 residues: CASSQNSPGTEAFF. CDR3 nucleotide sequence: TGCGCCAGCAGCCAAAATTCCCCAGGTACTGAAGCTTTCTTT.

The chain combines TRBV5-8 with TRBJ2-7; 10 nucleotides align to TRBD1. Per the germline V gene, CDR1 is SGHTS and CDR2 is YDEGEE. V dropped 4 bases and J dropped 5; count of bases not matched to a gene: 9. This CDR3 comprises 15 residues. CDR3 loop: CASSSRDRGVDEQYF. DNA of the CDR3: TGTGCCAGCAGCAGCCGGGACAGGGGTGTGGACGAGCAGTACTTC.

Notes on this clone: A read error may produce the germline difference seen at one junction end. The chain couples TRBV7-8 to TRBJ1-1; TRBD1 matches at 9 bases. The germline V gene encodes CDR1 SGHVS and CDR2 FQNEAQ. This CDR3 is 13 amino acids long. CDR3 protein: CASSLDLGTGKIF. The DNA for the CDR3 is TGTGCCAGCAGCTTAGATTTAGGGACAGGGAAAATCTTT. Drawing the rest from reference TRBV7-8 and TRBJ1-1, the complete variable domain is GAGVSQSPRYKVAKRGQDVALRCDPISGHVSLFWYQQALGQGPEFLTYFQNEAQLDKSGLPSDRFFAERPEGSVSTLKIQRTQQEDSAVYLCASSLDLGTGKIFGQGTRLTVV.

This rearrangement joins TRBV7-2 to TRBJ2-7; D is undetermined. Per germline, CDR1 SGHTA and CDR2 FQGNSA. V shed 1 base and J shed 3 bases, with 10 bases lying between them. This CDR3 contains 14 residues. The CDR3 DNA reads as TGTGCCAGCAGCTTAGTTCTAGGCTACTACGAGCAGTACTTC. Its translation is CASSLVLGYYEQYF.

The rearrangement uses TRBV5-8 and TRBJ2-2; TRBD2 aligns across 11 bases. The CDR3 sequence is 15 residues long. Germline V gives CDR1 SGHTS, CDR2 YDEGEE. Losses at the gene ends were 5 bases for V and 4 bases for J; bases not matched to a gene: 4. The CDR3 sequence: CASRQTSGTTGELFF. CDR3 in DNA: TGTGCCAGCAGACAGACTAGCGGGACCACCGGGGAGCTGTTTTTT.